The 11 T cell receptor beta chains in this list originate from one sample, sequenced in a study of cytomegalovirus exposure and HLA in healthy donors (TCRdb year 2017). The library was made by the immunoSEQ multiplex PCR assay. For the multiplex PCR, a mixture combining 60 forward primers for TCR Vbeta segments and 13 reverse primers for TCR Jbeta segments was used. TCRdb obtained this table from immuneACCESS and retained in-frame rearrangements with V and J assigned. These tables miss some clones; where compared with another copy, unresolved V genes account for less than half of the shortfall, and the remainder is unexplained. This sample lists 90,000 to 150,000 clones; approximately 80% were detected once. The top ten constitute 10% to 11% of the sample. The sequenced material came from PBMCs. The receptors were sampled from a man aged 40-49 years in good health and CMV-seropositive.

The V and J genes are TRBV6-5 and TRBJ1-5; 7 nucleotides align to TRBD1. Germline assignment: CDR1 MNHEY and CDR2 SVGAGI. Trimming removed 6 bases from V and 0 bases from J; junction bases left unmatched: 5. The CDR3 is 15 amino acids. The CDR3 DNA follows: TGTGCCAGCAGCCGACAGGGTAATAGCAATCAGCCCCAGCATTTT. The encoded protein is CASSRQGNSNQPQHF.

This chain connects TRBV19 to TRBJ2-7; D might be TRBD1 (5 bases). The CDR3 covers 13 residues. V dropped 4 bases and J dropped 6 bases, with 13 bases sitting between them. The germline CDR1 and CDR2 sequences are LNHDA and SQIVND (reference sequence). Here the CDR3 DNA reads TGTGCCAGTAGTACCACAGGTGTCCGCGAGCAGTACTTC. Amino acid sequence: CASSTTGVREQYF.

The table lists this clone with a few counts. This chain links TRBV12-5 with TRBJ2-2, with D maybe TRBD2 (5 bases). CDR3 length: 13 amino acids. V was shortened by 5 bases and J by 6 bases, with 10 bases between the two germline ends. The germline V gene encodes CDR1 LGHNT and CDR2 FRNRAP. As DNA, the CDR3 is TGTGCTAGTGGTCCGGGGTGCCCCGGGGAGCTGTTTTTT. Its protein product is CASGPGCPGELFF.

The chain combines TRBV18 with TRBJ2-6; 11 bases map to TRBD1. The germline CDR1 and CDR2 sequences are KGHSH and LQKENI. This CDR3 spans 17 amino acids. The J segment lost 3 bases and the V segment lost 5 bases, leaving 6 bases of the junction unmatched. DNA for the CDR3: TGTGCCAGCTCAACGGGGACAGGGGGATTTGGGGCCAACGTCCTGACTTTC. The encoded protein is CASSTGTGGFGANVLTF.

This clone has a single count. One end of the junction is discordant with germline, which a read error may explain. The V call is TRBV7-7, the J call TRBJ2-5; no reliable D call. The CDR3 is made up of 14 amino acids. Germline values: CDR1 SSHAT, CDR2 FNYEAQ (reference sequence). CDR3 amino acids: CASSLGLLQETQYF. The CDR3, as DNA: TGTGCTAGCAGCTTAGGGCTTCTCCAAGAGACCCAGTACTTC.

The chain uses TRBV7-3 and TRBJ2-3; 7 nucleotides align to TRBD2. V shed 2 bases, J shed 4 bases, and the junction held 0 bases outside the gene matches. The CDR3 totals 13 residues. CDR1 and CDR2 from the germline V gene are SGHTA and FQGTGA. This chain's CDR3 is CASSLGGADTQYF. CDR3 sequence (DNA): TGTGCCAGCAGCTTAGGGGGGGCAGATACGCAGTATTTT.

The rearrangement links TRBV27 to TRBJ2-7; TRBD1 matches at 12 bases. CDR1 MNHEY and CDR2 SMNVEV come from the germline V gene (reference sequence). J lost 7 bases, V lost 6 bases, and 10 bases had no gene match. The CDR3 runs to 15 residues. In nucleotides, the CDR3 is TGTGCCAGCAGGCGGGGGGGACAGGGGGCGCGTGAGCAGTACTTC. This codes for CASRRGGQGAREQYF.

The CDR3 DNA sequence: TGTGCCAGCAGATATAGCGGGGGGGGGAACCCCTACGAGCAGTACTTC. Translation: CASRYSGGGNPYEQYF. The chain is built from TRBV7-2 and TRBJ2-7; 11 bases line up with TRBD2. Trimming cost V 6 bases and J 2 bases; bases outside gene matches: 9. Looked up from germline, CDR1 is SGHTA and CDR2 is FQGNSA. The CDR3 totals 16 residues.

The chain has TRBV7-6 and TRBJ1-3; maybe TRBD1 (6 bases). This CDR3 comprises 20 residues. V was trimmed by 1 base and J by 2 bases, leaving 24 bases between them. Germline values: CDR1 SGHVS, CDR2 FNYEAQ. The CDR3: CASSLVGWGSGAGPGNTIYF. The CDR3 nucleotides are TGTGCCAGCAGCTTAGTGGGTTGGGGGTCAGGGGCCGGGCCTGGAAACACCATATATTTT. Variable domain in full (rest from reference TRBV7-6 and TRBJ1-3): GAGVSQSPRYKVTKRGQDVALRCDPISGHVSLYWYRQALGQGPEFLTYFNYEAQQDKSGLPNDRFSAERPEGSISTLTIQRTEQRDSAMYRCASSLVGWGSGAGPGNTIYFGEGSWLTVV.

Details on this clone: One end of the junction fails to match germline, which may point to a read error. The chain joins TRBV7-9 to TRBJ2-7, with 9 positions matching TRBD1. The germline CDR1 and CDR2 sequences are SEHNR and FQNEAQ (reference sequence). This CDR3 region has 17 residues. In DNA, the CDR3 is TGTTCCAGCAGCTACGACCCCGGACAGGGGTCCCCCTACGAGCAGTACTTC. Translating gives CSSSYDPGQGSPYEQYF.

The gene calls are TRBV11-2 and TRBJ1-1, with 7 positions matching TRBD1. The CDR3 is made up of 13 amino acids. V lost 0 bases to trimming and J lost 5 bases; unmatched junction nucleotides: 0. Germline V lookup: CDR1 SGHAT, CDR2 FQNNGV. CDR3 loop: CASSLDRGTEAFF. The DNA of the CDR3 is TGTGCCAGCAGCTTAGACAGGGGGACTGAAGCTTTCTTT.